The clone carrying this TCR beta chain has only a few counts. Its matching antigen is unknown. From RNA transcripts, TCR beta CDR3 regions were amplified. First-round RT-PCR targeting the TCR CDR3 was performed with the HTBI primer set. Each CDR3 protein is one row after TCRdb ran MiXCR on the multiplex PCR reads. This sample has around 700,000 distinct CDR3 sequences, with roughly 20% found just once. PBMCs were derived from 10 ml fresh peripheral blood. This record comes from a study of T cells in Graves' hyperthyroidism and ophthalmopathy. Study-level information: Before treatment of any kind, peripheral blood was taken at initial diagnosis.

Whole-study results and caveats: Median prediction lead before ophthalmopathy onset was 6.5 to 7 months with the model.

What was sequenced was blood. The origin of this receptor is a woman aged 45-65 years with Graves' hyperthyroidism that later progressed to Graves' ophthalmopathy.

The CDR3 is CASSGKTAYQETQYF. The CDR3 coding sequence is TGTGCCAGTAGCGGCAAAACTGCGTACCAAGAGACCCAGTACTTC. The V call is TRBV19, the J call TRBJ2-5; D is uncertain. Trimming cost V 6 bases and J 0 bases, with 14 bases left between them. The germline gives CDR1 LNHDA, CDR2 SQIVND (reference sequence). The CDR3 is made up of 15 amino acids.